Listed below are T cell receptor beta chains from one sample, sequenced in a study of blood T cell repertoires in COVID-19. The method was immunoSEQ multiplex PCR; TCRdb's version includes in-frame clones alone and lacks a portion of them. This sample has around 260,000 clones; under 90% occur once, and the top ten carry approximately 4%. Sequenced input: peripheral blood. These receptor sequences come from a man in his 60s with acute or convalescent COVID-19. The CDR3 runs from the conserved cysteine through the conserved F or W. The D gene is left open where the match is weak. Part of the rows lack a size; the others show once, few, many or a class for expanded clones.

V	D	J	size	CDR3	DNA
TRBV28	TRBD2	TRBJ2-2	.	CASSASGSPNTGELFF	TGTGCCAGCAGCGCTAGCGGATCCCCGAACACCGGGGAGCTGTTTTTT
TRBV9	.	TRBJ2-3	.	CASSPGGHDTQYF	TGTGCCAGCAGCCCAGGGGGGCACGATACGCAGTATTTT
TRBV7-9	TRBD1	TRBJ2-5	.	CASSDDRDLQETQYF	TGTGCCAGCAGCGATGACAGGGACCTACAAGAGACCCAGTACTTC
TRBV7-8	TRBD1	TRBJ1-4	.	CASTRRPGDRGEKLFF	TGTGCCAGCACCCGAAGACCGGGGGACAGGGGCGAAAAACTGTTTTTT
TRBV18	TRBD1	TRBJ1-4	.	CASSPYRGTGGEKLFF	TGTGCCAGCTCACCCTATCGCGGGACAGGGGGCGAAAAACTGTTTTTT
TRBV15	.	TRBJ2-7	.	CATSRGPGTDEQYF	TGTGCCACCAGCAGAGGACCGGGTACCGACGAGCAGTACTTC
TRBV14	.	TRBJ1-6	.	CASSQTGSSYNSPLHF	TGTGCCAGCAGCCAGACAGGCAGCTCCTATAATTCACCCCTCCACTTT
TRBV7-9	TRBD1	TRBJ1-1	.	CASRERGQAGTEAFF	TGTGCCAGCAGGGAACGTGGACAGGCAGGGACTGAAGCTTTCTTT
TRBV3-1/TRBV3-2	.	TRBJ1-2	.	CASSQEGGEGYTF	TGTGCCAGCAGCCAAGAAGGAGGGGAGGGCTACACCTTC
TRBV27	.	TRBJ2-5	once	CASSPLGVEETQYF	TGTGCCAGCAGCCCTTTAGGGGTGGAAGAGACCCAGTACTTC
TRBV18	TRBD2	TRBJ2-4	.	CASSDPGLASPEDIQYF	TGTGCCAGCTCAGATCCGGGACTAGCGTCCCCGGAGGACATTCAGTACTTC
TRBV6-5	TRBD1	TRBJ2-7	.	CASSYGTGGAYEQYF	TGTGCCAGCAGTTACGGTACAGGGGGCGCCTACGAGCAGTACTTC
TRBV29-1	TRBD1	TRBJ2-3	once	CSGGQGTDTQYF	TGCAGCGGGGGACAGGGAACAGATACGCAGTATTTT
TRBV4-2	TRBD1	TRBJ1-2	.	CASTKETGQDRGYTF	TGTGCCAGCACCAAAGAGACAGGGCAAGACCGTGGCTACACCTTC
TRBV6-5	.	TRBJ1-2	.	CASSLTRGDGYTF	TGTGCCAGCAGTTTAACCCGGGGGGATGGCTACACCTTC
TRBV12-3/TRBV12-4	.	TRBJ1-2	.	CASSLVQGGGYTF	TGTGCCAGCAGTTTAGTACAGGGCGGCGGCTACACCTTC
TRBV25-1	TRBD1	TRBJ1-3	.	CASRDWTGAISGNTIYF	TGTGCCAGCAGGGATTGGACAGGGGCTATCTCTGGAAACACCATATATTTT
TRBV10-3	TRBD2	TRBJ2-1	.	CATLRAGGPGEQFF	TGTGCCACCCTGAGAGCGGGAGGGCCTGGTGAGCAGTTCTTC
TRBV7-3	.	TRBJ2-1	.	CASSSTSYNEQFF	TGTGCCAGCAGCTCCACTAGCTACAATGAGCAGTTCTTC
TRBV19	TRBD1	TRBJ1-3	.	CASMTGLNGNTIYF	TGTGCCAGCATGACAGGGCTGAACGGAAACACCATATATTTT
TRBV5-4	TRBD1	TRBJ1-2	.	CASSLVAGGGYTF	TGTGCCAGCAGCTTGGTGGCAGGGGGAGGCTACACCTTC
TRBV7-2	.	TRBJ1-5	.	CASSSQKSKNQPQHF	TGTGCCAGCAGTTCACAGAAAAGCAAAAATCAGCCCCAGCATTTT
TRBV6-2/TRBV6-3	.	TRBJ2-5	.	CASSYSMALEGTQYF	TGTGCCAGCAGTTACTCTATGGCCCTCGAGGGGACCCAGTACTTC
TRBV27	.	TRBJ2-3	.	CASSPRQDPSRSDTQYF	TGTGCCAGCAGTCCTAGACAGGACCCTAGTAGGTCAGATACGCAGTATTTT
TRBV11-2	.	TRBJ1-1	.	CASRTDMPVTEAFF	TGTGCCAGCAGAACGGACATGCCGGTGACTGAAGCTTTCTTT
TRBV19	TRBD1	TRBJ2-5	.	CASSTDRGGTQYF	TGTGCCAGTAGTACGGACAGGGGAGGGACCCAGTACTTC
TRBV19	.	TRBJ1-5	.	CASIQGYGNQPQHF	TGTGCCAGTATCCAGGGCTATGGCAATCAGCCCCAGCATTTT
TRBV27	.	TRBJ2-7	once	CASSPYRVGEEQYF	TGTGCCAGCAGCCCCTACAGGGTAGGTGAGGAGCAGTACTTC
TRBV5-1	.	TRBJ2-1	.	CASSLDPRGEQFF	TGCGCCAGCAGCTTGGACCCTAGGGGTGAGCAGTTCTTC
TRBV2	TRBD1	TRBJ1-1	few	CASTKRAGTGGMVFF	TGTGCCAGCACCAAACGGGCGGGGACAGGGGGCATGGTTTTCTTT
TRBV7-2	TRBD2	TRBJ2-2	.	CASSLGGRMGTGELFF	TGTGCCAGCAGCTTAGGCGGGAGAATGGGAACCGGGGAGCTGTTTTTT
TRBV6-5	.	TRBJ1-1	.	CASRTLQGNTEAFF	TGTGCCAGCAGAACACTACAAGGGAACACTGAAGCTTTCTTT
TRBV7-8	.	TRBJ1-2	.	CASSSRPLQGGRLDGYTF	TGTGCCAGCAGCTCCCGACCCCTTCAGGGTGGGCGACTGGATGGCTACACCTTC
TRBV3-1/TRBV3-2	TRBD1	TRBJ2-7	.	CASSRGDRGDEQYF	TGTGCCAGCAGCCGGGGGGACAGGGGGGACGAGCAGTACTTC
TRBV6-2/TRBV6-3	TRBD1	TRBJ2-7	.	CASSYDRVRYEQYF	TGTGCCAGCAGTTATGACAGGGTAAGGTACGAGCAGTACTTC
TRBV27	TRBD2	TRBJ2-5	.	CASKPSGQETQYF	TGTGCCAGCAAGCCTAGCGGCCAAGAGACCCAGTACTTC
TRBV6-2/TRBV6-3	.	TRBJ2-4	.	CASSYGPGSKNIQYF	TGTGCCAGCAGTTACGGTCCGGGTAGCAAAAACATTCAGTACTTC
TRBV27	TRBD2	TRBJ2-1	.	CASSFSVRESSYNEQFF	TGTGCCAGCAGTTTTTCGGTGCGGGAGAGCTCCTACAATGAGCAGTTCTTC
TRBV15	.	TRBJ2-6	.	CATADFSGANVLTF	TGTGCCACCGCAGACTTCTCTGGGGCCAACGTCCTGACTTTC
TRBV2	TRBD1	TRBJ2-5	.	CASYRGWEETQYF	TGTGCCAGCTACAGGGGGTGGGAAGAGACCCAGTACTTC
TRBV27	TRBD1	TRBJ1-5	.	CASSHRGSNQPQHF	TGTGCCAGCTCTCACAGGGGGAGCAATCAGCCCCAGCATTTT
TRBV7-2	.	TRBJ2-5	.	CASSLSWGGEETQYF	TGTGCCAGCAGCTTATCGTGGGGGGGCGAGGAGACCCAGTACTTC
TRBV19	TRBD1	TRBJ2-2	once	CASRDRGGTGELFF	TGTGCCAGTAGGGACAGGGGGGGTACCGGGGAGCTGTTTTTT
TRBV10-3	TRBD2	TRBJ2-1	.	CAISELLAGGLSYNEQFF	TGTGCCATCAGTGAGCTACTAGCGGGGGGTCTCTCCTACAATGAGCAGTTCTTC
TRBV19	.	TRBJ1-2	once	CASSPPGGGYTF	TGTGCCAGTAGTCCCCCGGGTGGGGGCTACACCTTC
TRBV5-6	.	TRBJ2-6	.	CASSFRDSGANVLTF	TGTGCCAGCAGCTTCCGGGACTCTGGGGCCAACGTCCTGACTTTC
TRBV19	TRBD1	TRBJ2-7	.	CASSEPDRDAYEQYF	TGTGCCAGTAGTGAGCCGGACAGGGATGCTTACGAGCAGTACTTC
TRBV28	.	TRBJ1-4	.	CASSTPGATNEKLFF	TGTGCCAGCAGTACCCCGGGAGCAACTAATGAAAAACTGTTTTTT
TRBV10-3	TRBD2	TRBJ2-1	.	CAIRPGLADEQFF	TGTGCCATCAGGCCGGGACTAGCGGACGAGCAGTTCTTC
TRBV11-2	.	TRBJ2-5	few	CASTINLGQETQYF	TGTGCCAGCACCATAAATCTAGGCCAAGAGACCCAGTACTTC
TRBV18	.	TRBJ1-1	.	CASLLETGAFF	TGTGCCAGCTTACTAGAGACGGGGGCTTTCTTT
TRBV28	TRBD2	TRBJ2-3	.	CASSLPGRGSDTQYF	TGTGCCAGCAGTTTACCCGGGAGGGGGTCAGATACGCAGTATTTT
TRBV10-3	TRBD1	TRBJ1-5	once	CAISDDRVSNQPQHF	TGTGCCATCAGTGATGACAGGGTAAGCAATCAGCCCCAGCATTTT
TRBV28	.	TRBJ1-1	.	CASIRQGNTEAFF	TGTGCCAGCATCCGTCAGGGAAACACTGAAGCTTTCTTT
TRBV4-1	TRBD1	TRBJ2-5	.	CAASKGQGQETQYF	TGCGCCGCCTCGAAAGGACAGGGTCAAGAGACCCAGTACTTC